This record concerns one T cell receptor (beta chain) sequence. Its antigen is undetermined. The sample is drawn from a study of TIL therapy for anti-PD-1-resistant metastatic lung cancer. Whole-study results and caveats: Many TIL product clones were absent from baseline tumor, suggesting clonal contraction.

This was the immunoSEQ v3 assay. Repertoires were generated with immunoSEQ multiplex PCR, while TCRdb's copy carries only in-frame clones and drops some. The sample lists 95,000 or so clones, about two thirds occurring once. The V segment lost 6 bases and the J segment 9 bases; nucleotides outside the gene matches: 11. CDR1 is MDHEN, CDR2 SYDVKM, per germline. The CDR3 extends over 14 amino acids. Sample time point: pre-treatment sample, taken before nivolumab and TIL therapy. Tumor tissue came from excised metastases, mostly pleural nodules or supraclavicular lymph nodes. This specimen consisted of tumor tissue, obtained at baseline. The sequence was collected from a person aged 25 to 79 with non-small cell lung cancer. This sequence joins TRBV28 and TRBJ2-5; 9 bases align to TRBD1. The CDR3 DNA follows: TGTGCCAGCAGCCCTTCTGACAGGGGGGTAGCCCAGTACTTC. This encodes CASSPSDRGVAQYF.